This TCR beta chain was found in a study of T cell responses to AZD1222 COVID-19 vaccine. About the study: Pooled samples include second doses given at about 4 or 12 weeks.

The CDR3 is 16 amino acids. V dropped 3 bases and J dropped 10; count of bases not matched to a gene: 10. CDR1 is MGHRA, CDR2 YSYEKL, per germline. This clone was found once. What it binds is unknown. General study points: Epitopes outside B.1.351 and B.1.1.7 mutated regions reportedly drew nearly half of spike TCRs. Mostly white British, mostly female donors; authors suggested clonal diversity may be underestimated.

Libraries were prepared by immunoSEQ multiplex PCR; TCRdb keeps only in-frame clonotypes and omits some of them. The data show roughly 150,000 clones, more than 85% seen once. The chain links TRBV4-1 to TRBJ2-1, with TRBD1 matching over 12 bases. The TCR sequence derives from an adult in good health. Sequenced material: peripheral blood, taken on day 0 of AZD1222 vaccination. The CDR3 loop is CASSQPGQGARMEQFF. For the CDR3, the DNA is TGCGCCAGCAGCCAGCCGGGACAGGGGGCCAGAATGGAGCAGTTCTTC.